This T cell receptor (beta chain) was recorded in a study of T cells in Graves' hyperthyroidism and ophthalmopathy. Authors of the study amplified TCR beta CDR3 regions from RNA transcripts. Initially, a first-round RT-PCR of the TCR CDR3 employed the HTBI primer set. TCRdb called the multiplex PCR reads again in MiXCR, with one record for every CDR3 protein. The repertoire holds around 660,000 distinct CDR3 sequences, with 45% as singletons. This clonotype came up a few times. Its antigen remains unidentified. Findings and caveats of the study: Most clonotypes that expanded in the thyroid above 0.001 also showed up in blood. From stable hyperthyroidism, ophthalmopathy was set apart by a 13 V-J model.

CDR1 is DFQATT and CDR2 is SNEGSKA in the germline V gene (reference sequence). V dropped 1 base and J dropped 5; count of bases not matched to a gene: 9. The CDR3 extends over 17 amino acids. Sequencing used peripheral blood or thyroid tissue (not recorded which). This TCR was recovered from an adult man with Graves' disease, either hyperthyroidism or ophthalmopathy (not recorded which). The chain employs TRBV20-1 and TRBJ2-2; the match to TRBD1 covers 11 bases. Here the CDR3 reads CSARGGTGGIWTGELFF. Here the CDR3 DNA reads TGCAGTGCTAGAGGGGGGACAGGGGGGATATGGACCGGGGAGCTGTTTTTT.